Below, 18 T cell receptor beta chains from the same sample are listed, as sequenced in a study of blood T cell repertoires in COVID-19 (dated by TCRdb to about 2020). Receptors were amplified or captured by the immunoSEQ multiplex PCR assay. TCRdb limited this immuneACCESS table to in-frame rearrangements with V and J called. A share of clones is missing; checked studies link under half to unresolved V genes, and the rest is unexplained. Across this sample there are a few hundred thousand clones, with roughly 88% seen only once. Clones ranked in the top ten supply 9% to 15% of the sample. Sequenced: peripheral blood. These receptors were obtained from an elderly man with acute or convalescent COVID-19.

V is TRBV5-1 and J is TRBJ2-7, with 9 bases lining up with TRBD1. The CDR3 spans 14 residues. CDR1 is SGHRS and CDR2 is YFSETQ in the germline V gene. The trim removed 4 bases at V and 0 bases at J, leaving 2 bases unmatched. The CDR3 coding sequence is TGCGCCAGCAGCGCGACAGGGGGCTCCTACGAGCAGTACTTC. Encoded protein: CASSATGGSYEQYF.

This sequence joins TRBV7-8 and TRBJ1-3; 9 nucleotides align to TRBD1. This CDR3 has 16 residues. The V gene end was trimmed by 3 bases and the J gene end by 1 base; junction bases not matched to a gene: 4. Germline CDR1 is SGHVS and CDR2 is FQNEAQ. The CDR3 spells CASSLGQGRSGNTIYF. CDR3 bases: TGTGCCAGCAGCTTGGGACAGGGTCGATCTGGAAACACCATATATTTT.

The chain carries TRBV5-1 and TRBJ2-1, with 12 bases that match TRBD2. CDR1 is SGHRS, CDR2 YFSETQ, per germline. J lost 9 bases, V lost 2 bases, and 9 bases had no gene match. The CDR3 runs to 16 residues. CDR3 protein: CASSLPSGRAYGEQFF. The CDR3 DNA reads TGCGCCAGCAGCTTACCTAGCGGGAGGGCTTATGGTGAGCAGTTCTTC. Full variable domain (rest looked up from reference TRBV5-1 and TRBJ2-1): KAGVTQTPRYLIKTRGQQVTLSCSPISGHRSVSWYQQTPGQGLQFLFEYFSETQRNKGNFPGRFSGRQFSNSRSEMNVSTLELGDSALYLCASSLPSGRAYGEQFFGPGTRLTVL.

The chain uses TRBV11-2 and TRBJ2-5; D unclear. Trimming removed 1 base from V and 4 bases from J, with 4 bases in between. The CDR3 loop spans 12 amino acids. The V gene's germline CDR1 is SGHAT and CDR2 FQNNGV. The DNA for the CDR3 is TGTGCCAGCAGCTTAGTCGGAGAGACCCAGTACTTC. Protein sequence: CASSLVGETQYF.

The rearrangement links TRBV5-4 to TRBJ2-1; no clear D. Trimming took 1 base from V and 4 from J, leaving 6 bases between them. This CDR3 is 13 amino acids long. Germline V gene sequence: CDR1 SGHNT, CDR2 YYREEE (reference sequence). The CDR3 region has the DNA TGTGCCAGCAGCTTGACTCGGTACAATGAGCAGTTCTTC. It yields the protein CASSLTRYNEQFF.

CDR3 residues: CASSLGIAGGTEAFF. CDR3 DNA: TGTGCCAGCAGCTTAGGCATAGCCGGGGGGACTGAAGCTTTCTTT. V and J are TRBV7-6 and TRBJ1-1, with D perhaps matching TRBD1 (5 bases). The ends were cut back, 1 base at V and 5 bases at J, with 14 bases in the middle. Germline CDR1 reads SGHVS; CDR2 reads FNYEAQ. The CDR3 consists of 15 residues.

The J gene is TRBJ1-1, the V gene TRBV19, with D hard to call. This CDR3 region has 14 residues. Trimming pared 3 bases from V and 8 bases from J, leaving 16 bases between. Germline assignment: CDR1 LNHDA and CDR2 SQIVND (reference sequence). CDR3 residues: CASSISAPDKEAFF. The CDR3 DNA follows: TGTGCCAGTAGTATTTCTGCCCCCGACAAGGAAGCTTTCTTT.

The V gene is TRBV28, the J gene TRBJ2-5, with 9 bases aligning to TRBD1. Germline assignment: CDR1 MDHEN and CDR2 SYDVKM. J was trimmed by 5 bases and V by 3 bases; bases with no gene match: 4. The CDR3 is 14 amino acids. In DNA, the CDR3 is TGTGCCAGCAGTTTCGGGACAGGGACGGAGACCCAGTACTTC. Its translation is CASSFGTGTETQYF.

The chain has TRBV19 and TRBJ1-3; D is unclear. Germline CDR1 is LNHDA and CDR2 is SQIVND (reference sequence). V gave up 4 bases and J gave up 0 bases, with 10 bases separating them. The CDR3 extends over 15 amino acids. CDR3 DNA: TGTGCCAGTAGTAGAATGGCCGTCTCTGGAAACACCATATATTTT. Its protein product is CASSRMAVSGNTIYF.

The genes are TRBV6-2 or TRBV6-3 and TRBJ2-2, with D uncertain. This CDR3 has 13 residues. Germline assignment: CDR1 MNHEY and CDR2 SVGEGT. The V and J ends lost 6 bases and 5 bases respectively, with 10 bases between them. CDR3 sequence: CASSTVSTGELFF. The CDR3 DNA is TGTGCCAGCAGCACAGTTTCGACCGGGGAGCTGTTTTTT.

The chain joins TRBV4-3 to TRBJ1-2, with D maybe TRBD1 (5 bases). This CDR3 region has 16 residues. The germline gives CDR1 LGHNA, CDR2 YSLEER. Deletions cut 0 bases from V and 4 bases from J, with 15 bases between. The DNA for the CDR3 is TGCGCCAGCAGCCAAGATCTCGTGGGGCCTTCCTATGGCTACACCTTC. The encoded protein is CASSQDLVGPSYGYTF.

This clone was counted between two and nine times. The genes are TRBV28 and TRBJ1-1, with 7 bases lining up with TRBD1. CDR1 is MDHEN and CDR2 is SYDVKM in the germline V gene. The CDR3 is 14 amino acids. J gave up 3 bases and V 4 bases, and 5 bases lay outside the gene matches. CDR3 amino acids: CASSSTGVDTEAFF. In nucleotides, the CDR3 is TGTGCCAGCAGTTCCACAGGGGTGGACACTGAAGCTTTCTTT.

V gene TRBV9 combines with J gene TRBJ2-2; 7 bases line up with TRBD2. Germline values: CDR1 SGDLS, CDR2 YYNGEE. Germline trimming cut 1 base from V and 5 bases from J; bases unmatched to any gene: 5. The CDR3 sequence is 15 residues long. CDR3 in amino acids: CASSVSGAITGELFF. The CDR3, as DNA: TGTGCCAGCAGCGTAAGCGGGGCCATAACCGGGGAGCTGTTTTTT. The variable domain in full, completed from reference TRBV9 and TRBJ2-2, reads DSGVTQTPKHLITATGQRVTLRCSPRSGDLSVYWYQQSLDQGLQFLIQYYNGEERAKGNILERFSAQQFPDLHSELNLSSLELGDSALYFCASSVSGAITGELFFGEGSRLTVL.

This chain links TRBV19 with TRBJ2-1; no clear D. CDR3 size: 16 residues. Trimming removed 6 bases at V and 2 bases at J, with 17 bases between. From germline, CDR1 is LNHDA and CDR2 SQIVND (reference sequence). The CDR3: CASSSSDGAPYNEQFF. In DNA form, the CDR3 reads TGTGCCAGTAGCTCCTCCGACGGAGCCCCCTACAATGAGCAGTTCTTC.

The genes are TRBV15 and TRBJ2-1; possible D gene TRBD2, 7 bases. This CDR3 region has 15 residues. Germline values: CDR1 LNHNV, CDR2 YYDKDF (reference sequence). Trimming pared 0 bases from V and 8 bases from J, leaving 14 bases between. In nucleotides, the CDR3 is TGTGCCACCAGCAGAGATAGAGGGGGGGCACATGAGCAGTTCTTC. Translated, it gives CATSRDRGGAHEQFF.

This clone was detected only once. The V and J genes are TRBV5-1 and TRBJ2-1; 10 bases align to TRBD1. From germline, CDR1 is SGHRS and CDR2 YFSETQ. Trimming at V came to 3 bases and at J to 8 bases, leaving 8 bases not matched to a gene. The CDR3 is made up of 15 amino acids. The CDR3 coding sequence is TGCGCCAGCAGCTCCGGGACAGGGGACTTGGATGAGCAGTTCTTC. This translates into CASSSGTGDLDEQFF. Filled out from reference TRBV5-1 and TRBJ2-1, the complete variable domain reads KAGVTQTPRYLIKTRGQQVTLSCSPISGHRSVSWYQQTPGQGLQFLFEYFSETQRNKGNFPGRFSGRQFSNSRSEMNVSTLELGDSALYLCASSSGTGDLDEQFFGPGTRLTVL.

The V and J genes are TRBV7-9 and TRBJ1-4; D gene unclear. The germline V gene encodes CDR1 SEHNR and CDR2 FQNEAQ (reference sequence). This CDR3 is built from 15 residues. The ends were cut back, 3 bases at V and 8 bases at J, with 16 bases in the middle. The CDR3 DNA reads TGTGCCAGCAGCTTCGGACGGACTCCTGGGGAAAAACTGTTTTTT. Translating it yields CASSFGRTPGEKLFF.

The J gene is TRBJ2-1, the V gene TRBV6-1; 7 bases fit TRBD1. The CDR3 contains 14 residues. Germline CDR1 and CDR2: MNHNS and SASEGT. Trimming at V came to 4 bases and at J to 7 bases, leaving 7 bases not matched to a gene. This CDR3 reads CASSVAGGRNEQFF. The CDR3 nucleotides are TGTGCCAGCAGTGTAGCAGGGGGTAGGAATGAGCAGTTCTTC.